This entry lists 17 T cell receptor beta chains sequenced from one sample in a study of T-cell reconstitution after alpha-beta-depleted transplantation in children. This sample's TCRbeta library carried unique molecular identifier barcodes. Each CDR3 protein is one row after TCRdb ran MiXCR on the PCR reads. Seen here are approximately 270,000 distinct CDR3 sequences, about 10% observed once, and the top ten hold around 10%. The sequencing used PBMCs from the stem cell graft donor, collected from the stem cell graft. The receptors derive from a human donor who donated a stem cell graft to a child with SCID.

The table lists this clonotype with a few counts. V and J are TRBV19 and TRBJ2-7, with D perhaps TRBD1 (5 bases). Germline V lookup: CDR1 LNHDA, CDR2 SQIVND (reference sequence). This CDR3 is built from 13 residues. The germline V and J ends were trimmed by 3 bases and 4 bases, with 10 bases remaining between them. The CDR3 loop reads CASSIVQGYEQYF. For the CDR3, the DNA is TGTGCCAGTAGTATCGTCCAGGGATACGAGCAGTACTTC.

This clonotype came up many times. The J gene is TRBJ2-1, the V gene TRBV24-1; D is ambiguous. The CDR3 is made up of 15 amino acids. Germline CDR1 and CDR2: KGHDR and SFDVKD. Deletions cut 5 bases from V and 0 bases from J, with 10 bases between. The CDR3 sequence: CATSGRSSSYNEQFF. In DNA form, the CDR3 reads TGTGCCACCAGTGGGAGATCTAGCTCCTACAATGAGCAGTTCTTC.

Here the CDR3 reads CASSIGVGGNEQFF. In DNA, the CDR3 is TGTGCCAGCAGTATAGGGGTAGGGGGCAATGAGCAGTTCTTC. This chain joins TRBV12-3 or TRBV12-4 and TRBJ2-1; TRBD1 is a possible D gene (6 bases). V was pared by 5 bases and J by 6 bases, with 14 bases between. This CDR3 has 14 residues.

This clonotype was counted ten times or more. The genes are TRBV7-3 and TRBJ2-1, with D hard to call. This CDR3 region has 12 residues. With 2 bases removed from V and 9 bases from J, the gap between germline ends came to 8 bases. CDR1 and CDR2 (germline): SGHTA, FQGTGA. The CDR3 DNA sequence: TGTGCCAGCAGCTTAGAGTTGGGTGAGCAGTTCTTC. Its protein is CASSLELGEQFF. Variable domain in full (rest from reference TRBV7-3 and TRBJ2-1): GAGVSQTPSNKVTEKGKYVELRCDPISGHTALYWYRQSLGQGPEFLIYFQGTGAADDSGLPNDRFFAVRPEGSVSTLKIQRTERGDSAVYLCASSLELGEQFFGPGTRLTVL.

At least ten counts were recorded for this clonotype. This chain connects TRBV5-6 to TRBJ2-5, with no clear D. The V and J ends lost 4 bases and 2 bases respectively, with 12 bases between them. The CDR3 has 14 amino acids. CDR1 SGHDT and CDR2 YYEEEE come from the germline V gene. CDR3 sequence: CASSPRTFQETQYF. In DNA form, the CDR3 reads TGTGCCAGCAGCCCGAGGACGTTTCAAGAGACCCAGTACTTC.

The chain carries TRBV3-1 and TRBJ2-7, with D possibly being TRBD2 (5 bases). The germline CDR1 and CDR2 sequences are LGHDT and YNNKEL (reference sequence). This CDR3 has 15 amino acids. V dropped 0 bases and J dropped 7 bases, with 16 bases sitting between them. As DNA, the CDR3 is TGTGCCAGCAGCCAAGATCCCGCCGCTCGGAGGGAGCAGTACTTC. This translates into CASSQDPAARREQYF.

This clonotype was seen more than once but under ten times. J is TRBJ2-7 and V is TRBV25-1; no reliable D call. Germline CDR1 is MGHDK and CDR2 is SYGVNS. The CDR3 has 15 amino acids. Trimming pared 6 bases from V and 0 bases from J, leaving 15 bases between. DNA of the CDR3: TGTGCCAGCAGGTCCGCCGGGCCTGACTCCTACGAGCAGTACTTC. Protein product: CASRSAGPDSYEQYF.

The chain employs TRBV12-3 or TRBV12-4 and TRBJ1-4, with D uncertain. The CDR3 is made up of 17 amino acids. Trimming cost V 2 bases and J 0 bases, with 13 bases left between them. CDR3 coding DNA: TGTGCCAGCAGTTTACGGGGTACCCTTTCAACTAATGAAAAACTGTTTTTT. Its translation is CASSLRGTLSTNEKLFF.

The chain joins TRBV27 to TRBJ1-6; D is undetermined. The CDR3 length is 15 residues. From germline, CDR1 is MNHEY and CDR2 SMNVEV (reference sequence). V gave up 5 bases and J gave up 10 bases, with 18 bases separating them. CDR3 coding DNA: TGTGCCAGCAGTCTGAGGCGGGGTGAAGGATCACCCCTCCACTTT. Translated, it gives CASSLRRGEGSPLHF.

The V gene is TRBV27, the J gene TRBJ1-2, with a possible D match to TRBD1 (5 bases). The CDR3 runs to 11 residues. Germline V gives CDR1 MNHEY, CDR2 SMNVEV (reference sequence). V was clipped by 6 bases and J by 5 bases, with 7 bases between them. This chain's CDR3 is CASRDIYGYTF. The DNA for the CDR3 is TGTGCCAGCAGGGACATTTATGGCTACACCTTC.

This chain uses TRBV3-1 with TRBJ1-4; no clear D. Germline CDR1 reads LGHDT; CDR2 reads YNNKEL (reference sequence). The CDR3 consists of 13 residues. The V end was cut by 5 bases, the J end by 0 bases, with 4 bases between. DNA of the CDR3: TGTGCCAGCAGCGGTTCAACTAATGAAAAACTGTTTTTT. This gives the protein CASSGSTNEKLFF.

This clonotype appeared a few times. This chain connects TRBV2 to TRBJ2-7, with D perhaps TRBD2 (6 bases). V was cut by 7 bases and J by 10 bases, with 14 bases left in between. The CDR3 contains 11 residues. Looked up from germline, CDR1 is SNHLY and CDR2 is FYNNEI. For the CDR3, the DNA is TGTGCCAGCACCAGGGAGGCGAAACAGTACTTC. Translation: CASTREAKQYF.

This clonotype showed up many times. The chain employs TRBV10-3 and TRBJ2-7; TRBD1 matches 12 bases. The V segment lost 7 bases and the J segment 1 base; nucleotides outside the gene matches: 8. This CDR3 is 16 amino acids long. Germline CDR1 ENHRY, CDR2 SYGVKD. CDR3: CAINDPGQGASYEQYF. DNA of the CDR3: TGTGCCATCAATGATCCGGGACAGGGGGCTTCCTACGAGCAGTACTTC.

The table lists this clonotype with a few counts. V usage is TRBV7-9 and J usage is TRBJ2-7; a possible D gene is TRBD1 (6 bases). The V gene's germline CDR1 is SEHNR and CDR2 FQNEAQ (reference sequence). The CDR3 has 16 amino acids. Trimming removed 5 bases from V and 0 bases from J, with 17 bases in between. CDR3 in DNA: TGTGCCAGCAGCCTACCCGACAGGTCTTCCTCCTACGAGCAGTACTTC. Its translation is CASSLPDRSSSYEQYF.

This clonotype has a count of ten or more. The V gene is TRBV18, the J gene TRBJ2-5, with D unresolved. Between the trimmed V and J ends, which lost 2 bases and 4 bases, there was a span of 8 bases. Germline assignment: CDR1 KGHSH and CDR2 LQKENI. The CDR3 covers 13 residues. As DNA, the CDR3 is TGTGCCAGCTCACCAAGGGTGGCAGAGACCCAGTACTTC. Encoded protein: CASSPRVAETQYF.

This clonotype occurred many times. The rearrangement links TRBV6-5 to TRBJ1-1, with 7 bases that match TRBD1. Germline V gene sequence: CDR1 MNHEY, CDR2 SVGAGI. This CDR3 comprises 17 residues. V was pared by 5 bases and J by 4 bases, with 16 bases of the junction left unmatched. CDR3 bases: TGTGCCAGCAGTCAGAGACAGGGAGTAACCCCACTCACTGAAGCTTTCTTT. Protein sequence: CASSQRQGVTPLTEAFF.

The gene calls are TRBV7-9 and TRBJ2-3; D uncertain. The CDR3 is made up of 17 amino acids. V lost 7 bases and J lost 0, with 20 bases in between. Germline V gene lookup returns CDR1 SEHNR and CDR2 FQNEAQ (reference sequence). The CDR3 loop is CASTAPGAAFSTDTQYF. CDR3 DNA sequence: TGTGCCAGCACCGCCCCCGGAGCAGCCTTTAGCACAGATACGCAGTATTTT.